This entry lists 16 T cell receptor beta chains sequenced from one sample in a study of graft-versus-host responses after intestinal transplantation. Generated by immunoSEQ multiplex PCR, the TCRdb table keeps only in-frame clones and is missing some. The table records under 30,000 clones, about three quarters of them present only once. Intraepithelial lymphocytes and lamina propria lymphocytes were released through processing of graft tissue. This material consisted of ileum tissue, taken 98 days after intestinal transplantation. All receptors come from a human patient who received an intestinal transplant, so some T cells may come from the graft donor.

This chain joins TRBV27 and TRBJ1-2; the match to TRBD1 covers 9 bases. Per the germline V gene, CDR1 is MNHEY and CDR2 is SMNVEV (reference sequence). There are 15 residues in the CDR3. Trimming removed 5 bases from V and 3 bases from J; junction bases left unmatched: 7. The CDR3 spells CASSATGGVYYGYTF. CDR3 DNA sequence: TGTGCCAGCAGTGCGACAGGGGGGGTTTACTATGGCTACACCTTC.

This clone showed up just a few times. The genes are TRBV21-1 and TRBJ2-7. TRBV21-1 represents a pseudogene. The CDR3 is made up of 19 amino acids. CDR3 coding DNA: TGTGCCAGCGGTCGTGGGCGGGCAGGGACCTACCTAGCACCCTACGAGCAGTACTTC. Its translation: CASGRGRAGTYLAPYEQYF.

The V call is TRBV7-6, the J call TRBJ2-3; D ambiguous. V was clipped by 5 bases and J by 0 bases, with 6 bases between them. The germline V gene has CDR1 SGHVS and CDR2 FNYEAQ. The CDR3 loop spans 13 amino acids. The DNA for the CDR3 is TGTGCCAGCAGCCTTGGGAGCACAGATACGCAGTATTTT. It is translated as CASSLGSTDTQYF. Full variable domain (outside the CDR3, taken from reference TRBV7-6 and TRBJ2-3): GAGVSQSPRYKVTKRGQDVALRCDPISGHVSLYWYRQALGQGPEFLTYFNYEAQQDKSGLPNDRFSAERPEGSISTLTIQRTEQRDSAMYRCASSLGSTDTQYFGPGTRLTVL.

This clone is a singleton in its sample. J is TRBJ2-2 and V is TRBV2; unclear D gene. The V gene lost 5 bases and the J gene lost 7 bases, with 5 bases spanning the gap. Germline V gives CDR1 SNHLY, CDR2 FYNNEI. The CDR3 is 11 residues long. The DNA of the CDR3 is TGTGCCAGCAGTAGCAGCGGGGAGCTGTTTTTT. The encoded protein is CASSSSGELFF.

This clone was picked up a small number of times. The V gene is TRBV19, the J gene TRBJ1-4, with D maybe TRBD1 (5 bases). V was trimmed by 7 bases and J by 13 bases, leaving 19 bases between them. The CDR3 totals 13 residues. The germline gives CDR1 LNHDA, CDR2 SQIVND (reference sequence). The CDR3 DNA reads TGTGCCAGTAATTCCAGGGATAGGGAGAGACTGTTTTTT. Protein sequence: CASNSRDRERLFF.

This chain joins TRBV7-8 and TRBJ2-5; no reliable D call. Between the trimmed V and J ends, which lost 7 bases and 4 bases, there was a span of 13 bases. The CDR3 extends over 13 amino acids. Germline V lookup: CDR1 SGHVS, CDR2 FQNEAQ. The CDR3 region has the DNA TGTGCCAGCAACTCCCCCCGGGCAGAGACCCAGTACTTC. Encoded protein: CASNSPRAETQYF. Full variable domain (missing parts from reference TRBV7-8 and TRBJ2-5): GAGVSQSPRYKVAKRGQDVALRCDPISGHVSLFWYQQALGQGPEFLTYFQNEAQLDKSGLPSDRFFAERPEGSVSTLKIQRTQQEDSAVYLCASNSPRAETQYFGPGTRLLVL.

V is TRBV27 and J is TRBJ1-6; D perhaps matches TRBD1 (6 bases). Deletions cut 4 bases from V and 14 bases from J, with 21 bases between. Germline assignment: CDR1 MNHEY and CDR2 SMNVEV (reference sequence). This CDR3 is built from 15 residues. CDR3 in amino acids: CASSSIRQGLRSLHF. CDR3 bases: TGTGCCAGCAGTTCGATACGGCAGGGGCTTCGGTCCCTCCACTTT.

This sequence joins TRBV27 and TRBJ1-6; the D is unclear. This CDR3 contains 17 residues. V was shortened by 6 bases and J by 0 bases, with 15 bases between the two germline ends. CDR1 is MNHEY and CDR2 is SMNVEV in the germline V gene (reference sequence). In DNA form, the CDR3 reads TGTGCCAGCAGGACGTCGCCGGCTAGCTCCTATAATTCACCCCTCCACTTT. It specifies CASRTSPASSYNSPLHF.

This rearrangement joins TRBV4-2 to TRBJ1-6; D is undetermined. V was pared by 1 base and J by 13 bases, with 17 bases between. Per germline, CDR1 LGHNA and CDR2 YNFKEQ. This CDR3 has 15 residues. The CDR3 nucleotides read TGTGCCAGCAGCCAAGTGGGGAAGGGAGGGTCTCCCCTCCACTTT. It yields the protein CASSQVGKGGSPLHF.

The rearrangement uses TRBV6-5 and TRBJ2-1; D is ambiguous. The CDR3 length is 14 residues. V was shortened by 5 bases and J by 4 bases, with 12 bases between the two germline ends. CDR1 MNHEY and CDR2 SVGAGI come from the germline V gene. The CDR3 DNA is TGTGCCAGCAGTCCCTCAGCTGATTACAATGAGCAGTTCTTC. Amino acid sequence: CASSPSADYNEQFF.

V is TRBV4-2 and J is TRBJ2-2; D possibly matches TRBD1 or TRBD2 (5 bases each). V was shortened by 4 bases and J by 4 bases, with 10 bases between the two germline ends. The CDR3 runs 14 residues. The V gene's germline CDR1 is LGHNA and CDR2 YNFKEQ. DNA for the CDR3: TGTGCCAGCAGCCCTTATGGGGGCACCGGGGAGCTGTTTTTT. Translation gives CASSPYGGTGELFF.

V and J are TRBV29-1 and TRBJ2-2, with 10 bases that match TRBD2. Germline V gene data show CDR1 as SQVTM and CDR2 as ANQGSEA. Unmatched junction bases numbered 6, after V lost 3 bases and J lost 2 bases. The CDR3 has 16 residues. The CDR3 protein is CSVEMPSGGNTGELFF. CDR3 sequence (DNA): TGCAGCGTTGAGATGCCTAGCGGGGGAAACACCGGGGAGCTGTTTTTT.

The gene calls are TRBV7-8 and TRBJ2-5; D is unclear. Deletions cut 5 bases from V and 2 bases from J, with 12 bases between. The CDR3 runs 14 residues. CDR1 and CDR2 from the germline V gene are SGHVS and FQNEAQ. The CDR3 region has the DNA TGTGCCAGCAGCCTTAGAAGACGGCAAGAGACCCAGTACTTC. Protein product: CASSLRRRQETQYF.

J is TRBJ1-6 and V is TRBV30; 7 bases are shared with TRBD1. Trimming cost V 4 bases and J 13 bases; bases outside gene matches: 13. The CDR3 covers 14 residues. CDR1 is GTSNPN, CDR2 SVGIG, per germline (reference sequence). The CDR3 nucleotides read TGTGCCTGGACTCTGGGACAGCCCGAAGAGCCCCTCCACTTT. This sequence encodes CAWTLGQPEEPLHF.

The chain recombines TRBV30 with TRBJ1-1; the D gene is possibly TRBD1 (6 bases). This CDR3 has 13 amino acids. The ends were cut back, 5 bases at V and 2 bases at J, with 12 bases in the middle. The germline V gene encodes CDR1 GTSNPN and CDR2 SVGIG (reference sequence). The CDR3 coding sequence is TGTGCCTGGGGACAGTCCCTAAACACTGAAGCTTTCTTT. It translates to CAWGQSLNTEAFF.

V is TRBV5-1 and J is TRBJ2-1; 7 bases fit TRBD1. The CDR3 runs to 14 residues. Germline loops: CDR1 SGHRS, CDR2 YFSETQ. The V and J ends lost 6 bases and 5 bases, in that order; junction bases with no gene match: 8. CDR3 DNA sequence: TGCGCCAGCAAAGGGACAGAGGCACACAATGAGCAGTTCTTC. This translates into CASKGTEAHNEQFF.